This T cell receptor (beta chain) emerged from a study of cytomegalovirus exposure and HLA in healthy donors. V shed 3 bases, J shed 5 bases, and the junction held 2 bases outside the gene matches. The length of the CDR3 is 15 residues. Germline values: CDR1 SGDLS, CDR2 YYNGEE. About this clone: Antigen: not known.

With 60 Vbeta and 13 Jbeta primers, the PCR was carried out. TCRdb keeps only in-frame clones here, not all; method: immunoSEQ multiplex PCR. The sample gives around 67,000 clones, 55% to 70% of which show up once; about 3% is in the top ten. There were likely unrecorded immune exposures, though donors were nominally healthy when sampled. Study observations and caveats: Looking again later, the authors saw that most CMV-associated TCR beta chains seemed HLA-restricted. In an earlier analysis, most TCR beta V segments were productive about 87% or about 30% of the time.

This receptor was identified in a woman between 50 and 59 years old in good health and CMV-seronegative. This rearrangement joins TRBV9 to TRBJ2-3; 14 bases agree with TRBD2. Sequencing input: PBMCs. CDR3 DNA sequence: TGTGCCAGCAGCGCGGGACTAGCGGGAGAAGATACGCAGTATTTT. Its protein is CASSAGLAGEDTQYF.